These T cell receptor beta chains were read from a single sample in a study of T cells after yellow fever vaccination. MiXCR was run by TCRdb on the 5' RACE reads, yielding one entry per CDR3 protein. This table holds a few hundred thousand distinct CDR3 sequences, around 21% found once. Sequenced here: PBMCs, sampled 15 days after the yellow fever booster vaccination. The receptors originated from a man aged 25 to 40 who received the YFV17D yellow fever vaccine. CDR3s include the opening cysteine and the closing phenylalanine or tryptophan. D genes are given only for firm matches. Size is stated for part of the rows, as once, few or many counts, or as a class when the clone is expanded.

j_call v_call d_call clone_size cdr3_aa cdr3_nt
TRBJ2-7 TRBV5-4 TRBD1 - CASSHTGGSYEQYF TGTGCCAGCAGCCACACAGGGGGTTCCTACGAGCAGTACTTC
TRBJ2-1 TRBV10-3 - - CAISVIDNEQFF TGTGCCATCAGTGTGATTGACAATGAGCAGTTCTTC
TRBJ2-7 TRBV15 - - CATSMGGGYEQYF TGTGCCACCAGCATGGGTGGTGGATACGAGCAGTACTTC
TRBJ2-5 TRBV30 - few CAWALGGGWQETQYF TGTGCCTGGGCTCTAGGGGGTGGGTGGCAAGAGACCCAGTACTTC
TRBJ2-3 TRBV3-1 - - CASSHPLDTQYF TGTGCCAGCAGCCACCCTTTAGATACGCAGTATTTT
TRBJ1-3 TRBV28 - few CASRVLTPSSGNTIYF TGTGCCAGCAGGGTATTGACACCGAGCTCTGGAAACACCATATATTTT
TRBJ2-7 TRBV20-1 TRBD1 - CSASRQGIFHEQYF TGCAGTGCTAGCAGACAGGGTATATTCCACGAGCAGTACTTC
TRBJ2-1 TRBV12-3/TRBV12-4 - few CASSTRAGIIFF TGTGCCAGCAGTACCCGCGCGGGGATAATCTTCTTC
TRBJ1-1 TRBV7-2 - few CASSASDRGRLEAFF TGTGCCAGCAGCGCCTCAGACCGGGGACGGCTTGAAGCTTTCTTT
TRBJ2-1 TRBV5-6 TRBD2 - CASSLVASGRKLNEQFF TGTGCCAGCAGCTTGGTGGCTAGCGGGAGGAAGCTTAATGAGCAGTTCTTC
TRBJ2-7 TRBV19 - few CASSNVAAYEQYF TGTGCCAGTAGTAATGTGGCTGCCTACGAGCAGTACTTC
TRBJ2-1 TRBV19 - - CASSIPQRAYNEQFF TGTGCCAGTAGTATTCCCCAGCGGGCTTACAATGAGCAGTTCTTC
TRBJ2-7 TRBV20-1 - few CSALYFSKQYF TGCAGTGCTTTATACTTTAGCAAGCAGTACTTC
TRBJ2-1 TRBV7-9 - - CASSPVNEQFF TGTGCCAGCAGCCCGGTCAATGAGCAGTTCTTC
TRBJ2-5 TRBV12-3/TRBV12-4 - few CASSPLRGLETQYF TGTGCCAGCAGCCCTCTGAGAGGGCTAGAGACCCAGTACTTC
TRBJ2-1 TRBV7-9 TRBD2 - CASSLAASGSVEQFF TGTGCCAGCAGCTTAGCCGCTAGCGGGAGTGTTGAGCAGTTCTTC
TRBJ2-1 TRBV24-1 TRBD2 few CATSTPGEGQFF TGTGCCACCAGTACCCCGGGGGAGGGACAGTTCTTC
TRBJ2-3 TRBV10-3 TRBD2 - CAIRTSGRWGTDTQYF TGTGCCATCAGAACCAGCGGGAGGTGGGGGACAGATACGCAGTATTTT
TRBJ2-3 TRBV7-9 TRBD2 few CASGGSLTDTQYF TGTGCCAGTGGCGGGAGCCTCACAGATACGCAGTATTTT
TRBJ1-1 TRBV20-1 - - CSARPGAEAFF TGCAGTGCACGGCCAGGGGCTGAAGCTTTCTTT
TRBJ1-1 TRBV27 - few CASSLVPGAGAFF TGTGCCAGCAGTTTAGTTCCGGGGGCGGGAGCTTTCTTT
TRBJ2-5 TRBV5-1 TRBD2 - CASSWSSGAQETQYF TGCGCCAGCAGCTGGTCTAGCGGAGCACAAGAGACCCAGTACTTC
TRBJ2-7 TRBV15 - few CATSNGRDFLYEQYF TGTGCCACCAGCAACGGACGGGACTTCCTATACGAGCAGTACTTC
TRBJ2-2 TRBV28 TRBD2 - CATSGRVAGELFF TGTGCCACTAGCGGGAGGGTCGCCGGGGAGCTGTTTTTT
TRBJ2-1 TRBV6-6 TRBD2 - CASSSTSAEQFF TGTGCCAGCAGTTCTACTAGCGCTGAGCAGTTCTTC
TRBJ2-7 TRBV12-3/TRBV12-4 TRBD2 - CASSYSGSVYEQYF TGTGCCAGCAGTTATAGCGGGAGTGTCTACGAGCAGTACTTC
TRBJ2-3 TRBV12-3/TRBV12-4 TRBD2 - CASSLDGLASDTQYF TGTGCCAGCAGTTTGGACGGACTAGCCTCAGATACGCAGTATTTT
TRBJ1-2 TRBV6-2/TRBV6-3 TRBD1 - CASSYSNRDRENYGYTF TGTGCCAGCAGTTACTCGAACCGGGACAGGGAAAACTATGGCTACACCTTC
TRBJ2-6 TRBV6-2/TRBV6-3 - - CASSRRLSGANVLTF TGTGCCAGCAGTCGCAGGCTCTCAGGGGCCAACGTCCTGACTTTC
TRBJ2-3 TRBV7-2 - few CASSRGGPDTQYF TGTGCCAGCAGCCGAGGGGGTCCAGATACGCAGTATTTT
TRBJ2-2 TRBV12-3/TRBV12-4 TRBD1 - CASREQGIGELFF TGTGCCAGCAGGGAACAGGGGATCGGGGAGCTGTTTTTT
TRBJ2-7 TRBV5-1 - few CASSLNNPSSYEQYF TGCGCCAGCAGCTTGAACAACCCAAGCTCCTACGAGCAGTACTTC
TRBJ1-6 TRBV2 - few CASSVRHPPLHF TGTGCCAGCAGTGTCCGGCACCCACCCCTCCACTTT
TRBJ2-5 TRBV29-1 TRBD2 - CSVIRRGRVETQYF TGCAGCGTTATACGAAGAGGGAGGGTTGAGACCCAGTACTTC
TRBJ2-5 TRBV7-8 - few CASSLKRPRPQETQYF TGTGCCAGCAGCTTAAAAAGGCCTCGGCCACAAGAGACCCAGTACTTC
TRBJ2-1 TRBV7-2 - - CASTPARDSYNEQFF TGTGCCAGCACGCCTGCCCGGGACTCCTACAATGAGCAGTTCTTC
TRBJ2-1 TRBV18 TRBD1 - CASSPLGQGIYNEQFF TGTGCCAGCTCACCACTGGGACAGGGGATTTACAATGAGCAGTTCTTC
TRBJ2-3 TRBV5-1 - - CASSLTATRDRGTWSVYTQYF TGCGCCAGCAGCTTGACGGCAACCCGGGATCGTGGGACGTGGTCGGTGTATACGCAGTATTTT
TRBJ2-1 TRBV9 - few CASSVKEAGGYNEQFF TGTGCCAGCAGCGTGAAGGAAGCCGGAGGCTACAATGAGCAGTTCTTC
TRBJ2-3 TRBV4-3 - few CASSQATGRWADTQYF TGCGCCAGCAGCCAAGCAACAGGGAGGTGGGCAGATACGCAGTATTTT
TRBJ2-2 TRBV12-3/TRBV12-4 TRBD2 - CASDPGTSGTTGELFF TGTGCCAGCGACCCCGGGACTAGCGGGACCACCGGGGAGCTGTTTTTT
TRBJ2-7 TRBV29-1 - - CSVECADYEQYF TGCAGCGTTGAGTGCGCAGACTACGAGCAGTACTTC
TRBJ1-1 TRBV24-1 - few CATSDASTAEAFF TGTGCCACCAGTGATGCATCGACAGCTGAAGCTTTCTTT
TRBJ2-2 TRBV28 - few CASSLIGPDFRSGELFF TGTGCCAGCAGCCTTATCGGTCCGGACTTTAGAAGCGGGGAGCTGTTTTTT
TRBJ2-1 TRBV29-1 TRBD1 - CSAKGSRTGVLNEQFF TGCAGCGCCAAGGGAAGTAGGACAGGGGTCCTGAATGAGCAGTTCTTC
TRBJ2-1 TRBV6-1 - - CASSERGGLLYNEQFF TGTGCCAGCAGTGAAAGGGGGGGACTACTCTACAATGAGCAGTTCTTC
TRBJ2-7 TRBV5-1 - few CASSLAGTLNEQYF TGCGCCAGCAGCTTGGCCGGGACTCTGAACGAGCAGTACTTC
TRBJ2-1 TRBV7-2 - - CASSYGSVEQFF TGTGCCAGCAGCTACGGGAGCGTGGAGCAGTTCTTC
TRBJ2-7 TRBV7-2 TRBD2 few CASSLRTTSGRAYEQYF TGTGCCAGCAGCTTGAGGACTACTAGCGGGAGGGCGTACGAGCAGTACTTC
TRBJ2-1 TRBV11-2 - - CATRGPNEQFF TGTGCCACCAGGGGTCCTAATGAGCAGTTCTTC